Below, 10 T cell receptor beta chains from the same sample are listed, as sequenced in a study of Graves' ophthalmopathy and Graves' hyperthyroidism. The authors amplified TCR beta CDR3 regions from RNA transcripts. HTBI-primed first-round RT-PCR preceded second-round multiplex PCR. TCRdb passed the multiplex PCR reads through MiXCR, listing each CDR3 protein once. The data hold 660,000 or so distinct CDR3 sequences, with more than 40% observed a single time. The sample was peripheral blood. These TCRs come from an adult man with Graves' ophthalmopathy.

The chain employs TRBV2 and TRBJ2-7; either TRBD1 or TRBD2 may supply D (5 bases each). Germline V CDR1 and CDR2: SNHLY, FYNNEI. Trimming left V 4 bases short and J 3 bases short, with 16 bases between. The CDR3 consists of 15 residues. The CDR3 DNA reads as TGTGCCAGCAGTGGTATGGGGGACGGAATCTACGAGCAGTACTTC. Residues: CASSGMGDGIYEQYF.

V and J are TRBV7-2 and TRBJ2-7, with 7 bases matching TRBD2. Germline CDR1 is SGHTA and CDR2 is FQGNSA. This CDR3 has 14 residues. The V and J ends lost 1 base and 4 bases, in that order; junction bases with no gene match: 4. This CDR3 is CASSLGPSGYEQYF. CDR3 in DNA: TGTGCCAGCAGCTTAGGTCCTAGCGGATACGAGCAGTACTTC.

This clonotype was recorded at least ten times. The chain carries TRBV7-8 and TRBJ1-5; 7 nucleotides match TRBD1. Germline CDR1 and CDR2: SGHVS and FQNEAQ. This CDR3 is built from 15 residues. With V trimmed by 2 bases and J by 2 bases, 3 bases remained unmatched. DNA of the CDR3: TGTGCCAGCAGCTTACAGGGGGGTGGCAATCAGCCCCAGCATTTT. It translates to CASSLQGGGNQPQHF.

In its sample, this clonotype was seen a few times. V usage is TRBV11-2 and J usage is TRBJ1-4; tentative D call: TRBD1 (5 bases). The CDR3 sequence is 15 residues long. The V and J ends lost 5 bases and 4 bases respectively, with 14 bases between them. Germline CDR1 and CDR2: SGHAT and FQNNGV. For the CDR3, the DNA is TGTGCCAGCAGCACTCCGGGACGGCGTAATGAAAAACTGTTTTTT. Amino acid sequence: CASSTPGRRNEKLFF.

The chain couples TRBV9 to TRBJ2-3, with 12 bases lining up with TRBD2. The germline CDR1 and CDR2 sequences are SGDLS and YYNGEE. The CDR3 has 16 amino acids. After removal of 3 bases from V and 7 bases from J, the junction contained 9 bases not matched to a gene. As DNA, the CDR3 is TGTGCCAGCAGCGCCTCTAGCGGGAGGGCCATTTATACGCAGTATTTT. Translation gives CASSASSGRAIYTQYF.

The chain links TRBV7-2 to TRBJ2-2; D might be TRBD1 (6 bases). V shed 0 bases and J shed 1 base, with 12 bases lying between them. CDR3 length equals 17 residues. Germline loops: CDR1 SGHTA, CDR2 FQGNSA. The CDR3 nucleotides read TGTGCCAGCAGCTTAGCAGCCGGGACATGGAACACCGGGGAGCTGTTTTTT. Translated, it gives CASSLAAGTWNTGELFF. The entire variable domain, with the rest obtained from reference TRBV7-2 and TRBJ2-2, is as follows: GAGVSQSPSNKVTEKGKDVELRCDPISGHTALYWYRQSLGQGLEFLIYFQGNSAPDKSGLPSDRFSAERTGGSVSTLTIQRTQQEDSAVYLCASSLAAGTWNTGELFFGEGSRLTVL.

This clonotype appeared many times. This chain uses TRBV7-7 with TRBJ2-6; maybe TRBD1 (7 bases). V dropped 7 bases and J dropped 2 bases, with 24 bases sitting between them. Germline V lookup: CDR1 SSHAT, CDR2 FNYEAQ (reference sequence). This CDR3 comprises 19 residues. CDR3 nucleotide sequence: TGTGCCAGCACCCCCGAGGTGGAGGGGGCGCCCCCTGGGGCCAACGTCCTGACTTTC. As protein: CASTPEVEGAPPGANVLTF.

This clonotype was recorded many times. The rearrangement joins TRBV5-1 to TRBJ1-1, with 9 nucleotides matching TRBD1. Trimming took 4 bases from V and 0 from J; bases not matched to a gene: 7. The CDR3 length is 16 residues. The germline gives CDR1 SGHRS, CDR2 YFSETQ. CDR3 sequence reads: CASSRSGQGLNTEAFF. DNA for the CDR3: TGCGCCAGCAGCCGGAGCGGACAGGGGTTGAACACTGAAGCTTTCTTT.

This clonotype was picked up many times. The chain carries TRBV4-1 and TRBJ1-1; D ambiguous. Germline CDR1 reads MGHRA; CDR2 reads YSYEKL. Trimming removed 1 base at V and 4 bases at J, with 10 bases between. The CDR3 runs 14 residues. Here the CDR3 reads CASSQGGLGTEAFF. DNA of the CDR3: TGCGCCAGCAGCCAAGGCGGGCTGGGCACTGAAGCTTTCTTT.

Note on this clonotype: Mismatch with germline at one junction end may stem from a read error. This sequence joins TRBV12-3 or TRBV12-4 and TRBJ2-5; TRBD1 matches at 7 bases. The CDR3 loop spans 13 amino acids. The CDR3 DNA reads as TGTGCCAGCAGTTCCGGACAGGAAGAGGCCCAGTACTTC. This encodes CASSSGQEEAQYF.